This is a list of T cell receptor beta chains from one sample in a study of beta chain features in type 1 diabetes. Produced via immunoSEQ multiplex PCR; TCRdb's table is partial and in-frame only. The table has hundreds of thousands of clones, roughly 15% seen once. Sequencing used naive CD4+ T cells from blood. The receptors stem from a woman aged 18-30 years in good health. Each CDR3 is given with its conserved first and last residue.

V gene	J gene	CDR3 protein
TRBV28	TRBJ2-3	CASNTLRDRETGTDTQYF
TRBV4-3	TRBJ2-7	CASSQDHGYEQYF
TRBV28	TRBJ2-7	CASSIIRDGTPYEQYF
TRBV7-9	TRBJ2-7	CASSRGTRSSYEQYF
TRBV18	TRBJ2-7	CASSSPSGSRDEQYF
TRBV28	TRBJ2-5	CASSQGVLETQYF
TRBV10-3	TRBJ2-5	CASGTSGAKETQYF
TRBV28	TRBJ2-1	CASSWGTSGRDEQFF
TRBV5-1	TRBJ2-5	CASSLDQETQYF
TRBV7-8	TRBJ2-3	CASSLWGTSGRNTDTQYF
TRBV6-4	TRBJ1-4	CASNRDSPNEKLFF
TRBV5-1	TRBJ1-3	CASSLEDVSRNTIYF
TRBV18	TRBJ2-1	CASSPGLADYNEQFF
TRBV2	TRBJ1-5	CASSAERSLSNQPQHF
TRBV28	TRBJ2-2	CASSTGLVLAGELFF
TRBV29-1	TRBJ2-2	CSVPWANTGELFF
TRBV19	TRBJ1-5	CASSIRDSNQPQHF
TRBV7-2	TRBJ2-7	CASSLVTGTSYEQYF
TRBV19	TRBJ2-7	CASSNNDYEQYF
TRBV5-1	TRBJ2-3	CASSFRAGGSTDTQYF
TRBV18	TRBJ1-3	CASSPHPSGNTIYF
TRBV27	TRBJ2-7	CASSARGLYEQYF
TRBV6-6	TRBJ1-2	CATVGAYYGYTF
TRBV11-2	TRBJ2-7	CASSTSTNSYEQYF
TRBV20-1	TRBJ1-1	CSVVMNTEAFF
TRBV28	TRBJ1-2	CASSEGREGYTF
TRBV2	TRBJ2-7	CASSEFYEQYF
TRBV7-8	TRBJ1-4	CASSRLWGDLVGEKLFF
TRBV6-6	TRBJ2-7	CASSERIRAEEQYF
TRBV19	TRBJ2-3	CASSTVRADTQYF
TRBV18	TRBJ1-1	CASSTGSRNTEAFF
TRBV5-6	TRBJ1-3	CASSFFSAGNTIYF
TRBV5-4	TRBJ1-2	CASSQDSYGYTF
TRBV11-2	TRBJ2-2	CASSPPGSWTGELFF
TRBV19	TRBJ2-2	CASSILLGELFF
TRBV20-1	TRBJ1-5	CSAMANQPQHF
TRBV7-2	TRBJ2-2	CASEKGTNTGELFF
TRBV5-1	TRBJ1-1	CASSRGELNTEAFF
TRBV4-2	TRBJ2-1	CASSQRLAGGSYNEQFF
TRBV6-5	TRBJ2-7	CASSYRRLDYEQYF
TRBV7-2	TRBJ2-7	CASSSSEVLYF
TRBV7-2	TRBJ1-5	CASSQVPNQPQHF
TRBV11-2	TRBJ2-7	CASSSGQLSSYEQYF
TRBV7-2	TRBJ1-2	CASSLAMGFATAYGYTF
TRBV27	TRBJ2-1	CASSQAPSRTIYNEQFF
TRBV4-2	TRBJ1-2	CASSQEWTVSLFF
TRBV27	TRBJ1-2	CASSLARGIAGYTF
TRBV7-2	TRBJ1-1	CASRYTGGTEAFF
TRBV7-9	TRBJ1-2	CASSVGRNSNYGYTF
TRBV6-6	TRBJ1-2	CASSYTGDRDVGYTF
TRBV7-3	TRBJ2-3	CASSSDRWTDTQYF
TRBV7-9	TRBJ2-1	CASRPTGESYNEQFF